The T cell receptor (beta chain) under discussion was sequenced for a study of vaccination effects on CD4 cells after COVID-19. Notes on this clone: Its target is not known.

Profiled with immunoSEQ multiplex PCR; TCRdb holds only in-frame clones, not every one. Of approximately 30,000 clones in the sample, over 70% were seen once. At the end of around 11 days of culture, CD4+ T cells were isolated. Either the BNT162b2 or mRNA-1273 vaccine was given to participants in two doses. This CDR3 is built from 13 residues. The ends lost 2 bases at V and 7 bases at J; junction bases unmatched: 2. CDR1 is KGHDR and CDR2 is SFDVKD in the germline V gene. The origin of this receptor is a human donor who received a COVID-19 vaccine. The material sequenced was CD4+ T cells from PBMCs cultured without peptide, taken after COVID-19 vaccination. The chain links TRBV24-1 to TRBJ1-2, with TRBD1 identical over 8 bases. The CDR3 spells CATSDSDRAGYTF. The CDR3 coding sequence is TGTGCCACCAGTGATTCGGACAGGGCTGGCTACACCTTC.